This T cell receptor (beta chain) derives from a study of CD8 T cells in Susac syndrome. This CDR3 has 15 residues. V dropped 5 bases and J dropped 0; count of bases not matched to a gene: 6. Random hexamers primed reverse transcription of 0.5 to 1 ug RNA. TCRdb called the immunoSEQ multiplex PCR reads again in MiXCR, with one record for every CDR3 protein. Among around 130,000 distinct CDR3 sequences listed, around nine tenths were seen once. This sequence originates from a human donor with multiple sclerosis. The sample consisted of CD8+ T cells from PBMCs. J is TRBJ2-5 and V is TRBV12-3 or TRBV12-4; 7 bases agree with TRBD1. CDR3 in amino acids: CASSPPGQYQETQYF. CDR3 DNA sequence: TGTGCCAGCAGTCCCCCGGGACAGTACCAAGAGACCCAGTACTTC.